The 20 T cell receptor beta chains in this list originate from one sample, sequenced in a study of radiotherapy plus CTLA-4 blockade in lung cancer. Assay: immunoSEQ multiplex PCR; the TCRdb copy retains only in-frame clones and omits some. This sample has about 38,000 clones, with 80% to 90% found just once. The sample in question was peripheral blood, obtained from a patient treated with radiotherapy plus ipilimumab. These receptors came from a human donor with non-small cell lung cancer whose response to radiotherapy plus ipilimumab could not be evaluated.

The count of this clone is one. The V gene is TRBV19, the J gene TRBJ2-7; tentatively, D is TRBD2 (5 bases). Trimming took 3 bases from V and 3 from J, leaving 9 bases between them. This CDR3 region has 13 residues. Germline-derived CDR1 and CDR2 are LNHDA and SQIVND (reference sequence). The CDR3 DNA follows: TGTGCCAGTAGTATTAGCGCGGACTACGAGCAGTACTTC. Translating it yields CASSISADYEQYF.

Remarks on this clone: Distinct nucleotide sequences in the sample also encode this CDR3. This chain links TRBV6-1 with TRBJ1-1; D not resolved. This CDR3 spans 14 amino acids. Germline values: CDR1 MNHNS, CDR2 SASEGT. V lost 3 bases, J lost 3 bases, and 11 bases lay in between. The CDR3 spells CASSDRPGDTEAFF. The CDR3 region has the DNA TGTGCCAGCAGTGATCGGCCGGGAGACACTGAAGCTTTCTTT.

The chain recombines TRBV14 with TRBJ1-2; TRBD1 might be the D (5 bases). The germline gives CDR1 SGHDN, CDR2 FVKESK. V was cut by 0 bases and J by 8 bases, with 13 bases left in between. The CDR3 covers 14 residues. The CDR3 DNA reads TGTGCCAGCAGCCAAGATCGGGGGTTGGGGGGCTACACCTTC. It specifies CASSQDRGLGGYTF.

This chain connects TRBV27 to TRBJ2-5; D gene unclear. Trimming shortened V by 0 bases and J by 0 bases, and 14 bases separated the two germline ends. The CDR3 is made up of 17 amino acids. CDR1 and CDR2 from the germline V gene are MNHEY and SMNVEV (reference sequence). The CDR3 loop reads CASSLSPVRYYQETQYF. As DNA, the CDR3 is TGTGCCAGCAGTTTATCCCCTGTCAGGTATTACCAAGAGACCCAGTACTTC.

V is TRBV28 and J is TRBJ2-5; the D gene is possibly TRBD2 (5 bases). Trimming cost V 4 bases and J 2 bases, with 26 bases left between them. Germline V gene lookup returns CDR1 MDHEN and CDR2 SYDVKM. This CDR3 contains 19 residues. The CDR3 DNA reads TGTGCCAGCAGTTCGCCCTGGGGAGTTAAGGGCTGCGATCAAGAGACCCAGTACTTC. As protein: CASSSPWGVKGCDQETQYF.

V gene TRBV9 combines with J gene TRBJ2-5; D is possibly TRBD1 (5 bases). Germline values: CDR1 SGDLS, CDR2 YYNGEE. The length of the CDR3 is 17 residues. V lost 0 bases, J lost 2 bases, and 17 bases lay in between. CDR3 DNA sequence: TGTGCCAGCAGCGTAGGGGGCAGGGTCTGGTGGCAAGAGACCCAGTACTTC. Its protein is CASSVGGRVWWQETQYF.

The CDR3 DNA reads as TGCGCCAGCGGCAGGGAGGACTACGGGGAGCTGTTTTTT. It yields the protein CASGREDYGELFF. The gene calls are TRBV5-1 and TRBJ2-2, with TRBD2 as a possible D gene (6 bases). This CDR3 spans 13 amino acids. V was pared by 7 bases and J by 7 bases, with 14 bases between. CDR1 is SGHRS and CDR2 is YFSETQ in the germline V gene.

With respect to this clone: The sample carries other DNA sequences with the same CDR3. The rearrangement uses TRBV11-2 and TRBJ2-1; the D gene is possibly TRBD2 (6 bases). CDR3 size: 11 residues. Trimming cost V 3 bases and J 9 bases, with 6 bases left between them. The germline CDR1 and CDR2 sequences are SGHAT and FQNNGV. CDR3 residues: CASSLGGEQFF. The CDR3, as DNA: TGTGCCAGCAGCTTGGGGGGTGAGCAGTTCTTC.

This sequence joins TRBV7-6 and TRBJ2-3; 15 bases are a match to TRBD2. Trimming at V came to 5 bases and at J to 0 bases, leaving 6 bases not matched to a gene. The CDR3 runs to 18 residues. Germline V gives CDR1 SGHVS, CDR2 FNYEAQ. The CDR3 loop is CASSAGTSGRFSTDTQYF. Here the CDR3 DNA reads TGTGCCAGCAGCGCCGGGACTAGCGGGAGGTTTAGCACAGATACGCAGTATTTT.

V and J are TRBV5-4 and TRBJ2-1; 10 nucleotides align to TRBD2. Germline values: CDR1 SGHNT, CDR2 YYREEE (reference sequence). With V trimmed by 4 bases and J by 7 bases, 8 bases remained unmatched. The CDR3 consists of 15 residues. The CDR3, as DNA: TGTGCCAGCAGCCCCCGGGGTAGCGGGAGGAATGAGCAGTTCTTC. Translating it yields CASSPRGSGRNEQFF. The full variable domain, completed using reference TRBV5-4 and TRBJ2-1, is ETGVTQSPTHLIKTRGQQVTLRCSSQSGHNTVSWYQQALGQGPQFIFQYYREEENGRGNFPPRFSGLQFPNYSSELNVNALELDDSALYLCASSPRGSGRNEQFFGPGTRLTVL.

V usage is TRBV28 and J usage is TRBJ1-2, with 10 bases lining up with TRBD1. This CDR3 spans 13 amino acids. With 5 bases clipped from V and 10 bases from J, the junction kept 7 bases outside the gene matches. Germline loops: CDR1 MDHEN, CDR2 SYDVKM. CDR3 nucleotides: TGTGCCAGCAGTCTGACCGGGACAGGGGTCTACACCTTC. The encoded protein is CASSLTGTGVYTF.

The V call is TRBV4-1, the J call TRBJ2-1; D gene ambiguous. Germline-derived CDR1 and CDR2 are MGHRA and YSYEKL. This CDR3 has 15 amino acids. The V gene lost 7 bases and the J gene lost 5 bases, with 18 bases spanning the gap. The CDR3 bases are TGCGCCAGCACCCCGGGTGAGTTGCACCACAATGAGCAGTTCTTC. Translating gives CASTPGELHHNEQFF.

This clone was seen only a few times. The CDR3 nucleotides read TGTGCCAGCAGCGGGAGCTCCTACGAGCAGTACTTC. Protein sequence: CASSGSSYEQYF. The chain has TRBV5-6 and TRBJ2-7; TRBD2 is a possible D gene (5 bases). V was pared by 4 bases and J by 0 bases, with 5 bases between. The germline CDR1 and CDR2 sequences are SGHDT and YYEEEE. There are 12 residues in the CDR3.

CDR3 sequence reads: CASTAGGGYTF. The CDR3 nucleotides are TGCGCCAGCACTGCTGGGGGCGGTTACACCTTC. The chain has TRBV10-2 and TRBJ1-2; a weak D match, TRBD1 (6 bases). V was pared by 7 bases and J by 11 bases, with 14 bases between. The CDR3 is 11 amino acids. Germline V CDR1 and CDR2: WSHSY, SAAADI.

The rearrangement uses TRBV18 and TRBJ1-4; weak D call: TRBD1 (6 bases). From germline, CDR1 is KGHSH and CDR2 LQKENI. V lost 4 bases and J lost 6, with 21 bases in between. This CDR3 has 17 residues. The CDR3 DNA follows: TGTGCCAGCTCACACTCCCTACAGGGTACTACAGATGAAAAACTGTTTTTT. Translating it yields CASSHSLQGTTDEKLFF.

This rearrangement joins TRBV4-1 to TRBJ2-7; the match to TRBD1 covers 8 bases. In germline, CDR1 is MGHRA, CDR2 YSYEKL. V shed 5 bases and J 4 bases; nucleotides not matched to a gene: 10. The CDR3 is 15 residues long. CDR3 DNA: TGCGCCAGCAGCACTGGGCAGGGGGCAATTTACGAGCAGTACTTC. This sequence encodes CASSTGQGAIYEQYF.

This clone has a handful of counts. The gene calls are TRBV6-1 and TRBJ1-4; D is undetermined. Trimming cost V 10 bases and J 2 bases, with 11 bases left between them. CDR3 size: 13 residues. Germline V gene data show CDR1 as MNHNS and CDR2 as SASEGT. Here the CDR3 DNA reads TGTGCCATCTCCAGAAGTACTAATGAAAAACTGTTTTTT. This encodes CAISRSTNEKLFF.

The DNA of the CDR3 is TGTGCCAGCCGGGACTACCGAATAGAGACCCAGTACTTC. Its protein is CASRDYRIETQYF. V is TRBV19 and J is TRBJ2-5; 7 nucleotides agree with TRBD2. J lost 4 bases, V lost 9 bases, and 8 bases had no gene match. From germline, CDR1 is LNHDA and CDR2 SQIVND (reference sequence). This CDR3 is built from 13 residues.

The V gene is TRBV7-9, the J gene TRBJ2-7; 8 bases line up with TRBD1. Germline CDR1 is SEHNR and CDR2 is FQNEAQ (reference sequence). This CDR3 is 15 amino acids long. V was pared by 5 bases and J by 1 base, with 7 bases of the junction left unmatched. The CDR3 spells CASSAGQGVSYEQYF. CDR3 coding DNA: TGTGCCAGCAGCGCAGGACAGGGCGTATCCTACGAGCAGTACTTC.

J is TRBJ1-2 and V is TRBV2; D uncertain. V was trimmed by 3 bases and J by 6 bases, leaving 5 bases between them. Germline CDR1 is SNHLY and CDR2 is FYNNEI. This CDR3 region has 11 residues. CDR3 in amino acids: CASSDLNGYTF. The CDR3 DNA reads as TGTGCCAGCAGTGATTTAAATGGCTACACCTTC. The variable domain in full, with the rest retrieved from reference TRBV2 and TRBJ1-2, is EPEVTQTPSHQVTQMGQEVILRCVPISNHLYFYWYRQILGQKVEFLVSFYNNEISEKSEIFDDQFSVERPDGSNFTLKIRSTKLEDSAMYFCASSDLNGYTFGSGTRLTVV.